The text below deals with one T cell receptor beta chain. In the authors' methods: Estimates of nucleated cell counts were drawn from the amplification of reference gene primers. Some clones are missing from TCRdb's copy, which holds only in-frame ones; the method was immunoSEQ multiplex PCR. The DNA was the basis for D and trimming; V, J and clone size are from that table. The repertoire has about 300,000 clones, about nine tenths of them found once; the top ten carry 3.5% to 4.5%. This sample is drawn from a study of blood T cell repertoires in COVID-19. For the study at large: In each case, the material was cDNA or gDNA derived from T cells, B-cell-depleted T cells, or PBMCs.

Participant ages covered about 18 to 100 years across 24 US areas. Cohort placement rested on clinical history that participants reported themselves. The CDR3 contains 15 residues. CDR1 is SGHAT and CDR2 is FQNNGV in the germline V gene. The V end lost 5 bases, the J end lost 3 bases, and 13 bases lay between the germline ends. The rearrangement uses TRBV11-2 and TRBJ2-2, with TRBD2 as a possible D gene (6 bases). The TCR sequence derives from a man under 40 who had recovered from COVID-19. The sample comprised PBMCs or T cells enriched from blood (not recorded which). CDR3 nucleotide sequence: TGTGCCAGCAGCGGGGGGTCCCCCTACACCGGGGAGCTGTTTTTT. Its protein product is CASSGGSPYTGELFF.